Following are 32 T cell receptor beta chains from one sample sequenced in a study of blood T cell repertoires in COVID-19. TCRdb keeps only in-frame clones here, not all; method: immunoSEQ multiplex PCR. This sample has 250,000 to 350,000 clones, with roughly 89% found just once. The material sequenced was PBMCs or T cells enriched from blood (not recorded which). All receptors derive from a woman aged 18 to 35 with acute COVID-19.

This clone was seen once. The chain is built from TRBV7-9 and TRBJ2-2, with 7 bases identical to TRBD1. Germline V lookup: CDR1 SEHNR, CDR2 FQNEAQ (reference sequence). The CDR3 has 15 amino acids. With V trimmed by 5 bases and J by 5 bases, 8 bases remained unmatched. This chain's CDR3 is CASSLDRVGTGELFF. As DNA, the CDR3 is TGTGCCAGCAGCCTCGACAGGGTGGGGACCGGGGAGCTGTTTTTT.

Worth noting for this clone: An end of the junction differs from the germline gene, which may be a read error. CDR3 DNA: TGTGCCAGCAGCTTAGCGGCAGGGCGCTCCCACGAGCAGTACTTC. Encoded protein: CASSLAAGRSHEQYF. This chain connects TRBV11-2 to TRBJ2-7, with D tentatively TRBD1 (5 bases). CDR1 SGHAT and CDR2 FQNNGV come from the germline V gene. The CDR3 runs to 15 residues.

This clone has more than one count but fewer than ten. The rearrangement uses TRBV18 and TRBJ2-7, with 7 nucleotides matching TRBD2. Per the germline V gene, CDR1 is KGHSH and CDR2 is LQKENI. J lost 5 bases, V lost 3 bases, and 7 bases had no gene match. This CDR3 has 14 residues. The CDR3 reads CASSPSTRGDEQYF. The CDR3 DNA is TGTGCCAGCTCACCCTCTACACGGGGGGACGAGCAGTACTTC.

For this clone: At one end the junction does not follow the germline gene, possibly because of a read error. The gene calls are TRBV5-6 and TRBJ1-3; D gene uncertain. The CDR3 contains 16 residues. Germline lookup yields CDR1 SGHDT and CDR2 YYEEEE. As DNA, the CDR3 is TGTGCCAGCTGCTTGGACCCACGGGAGTCTGGAAACACCATATATTTT. Its translation is CASCLDPRESGNTIYF.

The CDR3, as DNA: TGTGCCAGCAGCTCCATGAGCTCCTACAATGAGCAGTTCTTC. Translation: CASSSMSSYNEQFF. The V and J genes are TRBV7-9 and TRBJ2-1, with no clear D. V shed 4 bases and J shed 0 bases, with 7 bases lying between them. Germline loops: CDR1 SEHNR, CDR2 FQNEAQ (reference sequence). This CDR3 contains 14 residues.

This clone occurred once. The chain employs TRBV5-1 and TRBJ1-5, with 7 bases aligning to TRBD1. Germline V CDR1 and CDR2: SGHRS, YFSETQ. There are 14 residues in the CDR3. With V trimmed by 4 bases and J by 8 bases, 9 bases remained unmatched. CDR3 in DNA: TGCGCCAGCAGCATCGACAGGGCTTGGGAGCCCCAGCATTTT. This gives the protein CASSIDRAWEPQHF.

The chain couples TRBV5-4 to TRBJ1-2; no clear D. Between the trimmed V and J ends, which lost 1 base and 4 bases, there was a span of 11 bases. CDR1 and CDR2 (germline): SGHNT, YYREEE (reference sequence). This CDR3 spans 14 amino acids. DNA of the CDR3: TGTGCCAGCAGCTTGCCCGGGGAAATCTATGGCTACACCTTC. Translated, it gives CASSLPGEIYGYTF.

This chain links TRBV6-1 with TRBJ2-7, with a weak D call TRBD1 (5 bases). Germline lookup yields CDR1 MNHNS and CDR2 SASEGT. The CDR3 length is 14 residues. V dropped 2 bases and J dropped 7 bases, with 15 bases sitting between them. The CDR3 is CASSEWGRSKEQYF. CDR3 sequence (DNA): TGTGCCAGCAGTGAATGGGGCCGTTCTAAGGAGCAGTACTTC.

The gene calls are TRBV18 and TRBJ1-2, with D unresolved. Germline V gene sequence: CDR1 KGHSH, CDR2 LQKENI. Trimming left V 1 base short and J 0 bases short, with 9 bases between. This CDR3 is built from 15 residues. The CDR3 loop reads CASSPLSGANYGYTF. DNA of the CDR3: TGTGCCAGCTCACCACTTTCCGGAGCTAACTATGGCTACACCTTC.

V gene TRBV6-2 or TRBV6-3 combines with J gene TRBJ2-1, with TRBD2 identical over 9 bases. Germline CDR1 and CDR2: MNHEY and SVGEGT. The CDR3 is 15 residues long. After removal of 2 bases from V and 9 bases from J, the junction contained 8 bases not matched to a gene. CDR3 amino acids: CASSYQPTSGGEQFF. For the CDR3, the DNA is TGTGCCAGCAGTTACCAGCCGACTAGCGGTGGTGAGCAGTTCTTC.

The chain links TRBV27 to TRBJ1-5, with 9 positions matching TRBD1. V dropped 6 bases and J dropped 4; count of bases not matched to a gene: 10. Per germline, CDR1 MNHEY and CDR2 SMNVEV (reference sequence). The CDR3 runs to 16 residues. The CDR3: CASRSDRDRDNQPQHF. The CDR3 bases are TGTGCCAGCAGATCGGACCGGGACAGGGATAATCAGCCCCAGCATTTT.

This chain links TRBV4-1 with TRBJ1-1; maybe TRBD1 (5 bases). The CDR3 has 15 amino acids. Germline values: CDR1 MGHRA, CDR2 YSYEKL. Between the trimmed V and J ends, which lost 3 bases and 4 bases, there was a span of 15 bases. CDR3 DNA: TGCGCCAGCAGCCACCCGGCAGGGAGGGTCACTGAAGCTTTCTTT. It codes for CASSHPAGRVTEAFF.

V and J are TRBV7-9 and TRBJ1-4; TRBD1 might be the D (5 bases). The CDR3 loop spans 15 amino acids. Per germline, CDR1 SEHNR and CDR2 FQNEAQ (reference sequence). V shed 5 bases and J shed 10 bases, with 20 bases lying between them. The CDR3 DNA reads as TGTGCCAGCAGCAAAACAGGCTCCCAGACGAGAAAACTGTTTTTT. It yields the protein CASSKTGSQTRKLFF. Together with reference TRBV7-9 and TRBJ1-4, the CDR3 gives the full variable domain: DTGVSQNPRHKITKRGQNVTFRCDPISEHNRLYWYRQTLGQGPEFLTYFQNEAQLEKSRLLSDRFSAERPKGSFSTLEIQRTEQGDSAMYLCASSKTGSQTRKLFFGSGTQLSVL.

The CDR3 DNA reads TGCGCCAGCAGCTGGACTAGCGGGAGCCATAAAGAGACCCAGTACTTC. Translating it yields CASSWTSGSHKETQYF. J is TRBJ2-5 and V is TRBV5-1, with 13 bases aligning to TRBD2. The germline V gene has CDR1 SGHRS and CDR2 YFSETQ. The J segment lost 3 bases and the V segment lost 3 bases, leaving 5 bases of the junction unmatched. The CDR3 has 16 residues.

V and J are TRBV18 and TRBJ1-3, with 10 bases that match TRBD1. CDR1 and CDR2 from the germline V gene are KGHSH and LQKENI. With 3 bases clipped from V and 0 bases from J, the junction kept 5 bases outside the gene matches. There are 17 residues in the CDR3. The CDR3 loop reads CASSPGTGAISGNTIYF. The CDR3 DNA sequence: TGTGCCAGCTCACCGGGGACAGGGGCTATCTCTGGAAACACCATATATTTT.

The DNA for the CDR3 is TGTGCCAGCAGCCCTAGCAGCCACCCCTACGAGCAGTACTTC. Amino acids: CASSPSSHPYEQYF. The chain recombines TRBV9 with TRBJ2-7; the D gene is possibly TRBD2 (5 bases). Looked up from germline, CDR1 is SGDLS and CDR2 is YYNGEE. The CDR3 is made up of 14 amino acids. V was trimmed by 4 bases and J by 2 bases, leaving 13 bases between them.

The rearrangement links TRBV9 to TRBJ2-4; a weak D match, TRBD1 (6 bases). V gave up 4 bases and J gave up 0 bases, with 17 bases separating them. Germline lookup yields CDR1 SGDLS and CDR2 YYNGEE. The CDR3 length is 17 residues. For the CDR3, the DNA is TGTGCCAGCAGCCCGAGGGCAGGGGAACTAGCCAAAAACATTCAGTACTTC. Translating it yields CASSPRAGELAKNIQYF.

This chain links TRBV19 with TRBJ2-7, with TRBD1 matching over 10 bases. The V gene's germline CDR1 is LNHDA and CDR2 SQIVND (reference sequence). The J segment lost 5 bases and the V segment lost 1 base, leaving 2 bases of the junction unmatched. The CDR3 totals 14 residues. CDR3 sequence: CASSIAGTGDEQYF. The CDR3, as DNA: TGTGCCAGTAGTATAGCCGGGACAGGGGACGAGCAGTACTTC. The full variable domain, with the rest looked up from reference TRBV19 and TRBJ2-7, is DGGITQSPKYLFRKEGQNVTLSCEQNLNHDAMYWYRQDPGQGLRLIYYSQIVNDFQKGDIAEGYSVSREKKESFPLTVTSAQKNPTAFYLCASSIAGTGDEQYFGPGTRLTVT.

The chain links TRBV18 to TRBJ2-6; 7 bases align to TRBD1. Germline trimming cut 6 bases from V and 1 base from J; bases unmatched to any gene: 15. The germline V gene encodes CDR1 KGHSH and CDR2 LQKENI. This CDR3 is 19 amino acids long. The DNA for the CDR3 is TGTGCCAGCTCCTTACCGGATGGGGACAGCAAATCTGGGGCCAACGTCCTGACTTTC. Protein: CASSLPDGDSKSGANVLTF.

This chain links TRBV30 with TRBJ2-7, with 13 positions matching TRBD2. This CDR3 contains 18 residues. The germline CDR1 and CDR2 sequences are GTSNPN and SVGIG (reference sequence). V shed 5 bases, J shed 3 bases, and the junction held 16 bases outside the gene matches. The CDR3 spells CAWDVRRTSGSGIYEQYF. For the CDR3, the DNA is TGTGCCTGGGATGTTCGGAGGACTAGCGGGAGTGGGATCTACGAGCAGTACTTC.

V is TRBV7-3 and J is TRBJ2-1, with a possible D match to TRBD1 (6 bases). V was trimmed by 3 bases and J by 3 bases, leaving 12 bases between them. CDR1 SGHTA and CDR2 FQGTGA come from the germline V gene. This CDR3 contains 15 residues. This CDR3 reads CASSLGAENYNEQFF. DNA for the CDR3: TGTGCCAGCAGCTTGGGGGCCGAAAACTACAATGAGCAGTTCTTC.

The chain combines TRBV27 with TRBJ2-1; D not certain. The germline V and J ends were trimmed by 4 bases and 14 bases, with 15 bases remaining between them. CDR1 is MNHEY and CDR2 is SMNVEV in the germline V gene (reference sequence). The CDR3 sequence is 12 residues long. For the CDR3, the DNA is TGTGCCAGCAGTTCCTCGGTCTCCCCGGAGTTCTTC. Its translation is CASSSSVSPEFF.

A single count supports this clone. The chain joins TRBV10-3 to TRBJ2-2; the match to TRBD1 covers 7 bases. Per germline, CDR1 ENHRY and CDR2 SYGVKD. There are 16 residues in the CDR3. Trimming at V came to 4 bases and at J to 5 bases, leaving 10 bases not matched to a gene. The CDR3 sequence: CAISGQGDGVTGELFF. The CDR3 DNA reads TGTGCCATCAGTGGGCAGGGGGACGGAGTAACCGGGGAGCTGTTTTTT.

This chain's CDR3 is CAWSVLGQRLHTEAFF. CDR3 DNA: TGTGCCTGGAGTGTACTGGGACAGAGACTACACACTGAAGCTTTCTTT. The rearrangement joins TRBV30 to TRBJ1-1, with 7 bases that match TRBD1. The V gene end was trimmed by 0 bases and the J gene end by 3 bases; junction bases not matched to a gene: 10. The CDR3 is 16 amino acids. Germline V gives CDR1 GTSNPN, CDR2 SVGIG (reference sequence). The whole variable domain, remainder taken from reference TRBV30 and TRBJ1-1, is SQTIHQWPATLVQPVGSPLSLECTVEGTSNPNLYWYRQAAGRGLQLLFYSVGIGQISSEVPQNLSASRPQDRQFILSSKKLLLSDSGFYLCAWSVLGQRLHTEAFFGQGTRLTVV.

This clone is a singleton in its sample. V and J are TRBV27 and TRBJ2-7; 9 nucleotides agree with TRBD1. V was pared by 4 bases and J by 0 bases, with 13 bases of the junction left unmatched. Germline CDR1 is MNHEY and CDR2 is SMNVEV (reference sequence). The CDR3 contains 18 residues. The DNA of the CDR3 is TGTGCCAGCAGTTCATTACAGGGGGCGGGCATCCCCTCCTACGAGCAGTACTTC. Its translation: CASSSLQGAGIPSYEQYF.

Comment on this clone: The sample has other DNA sequences that encode this CDR3 too. V usage is TRBV5-1 and J usage is TRBJ2-1, with 11 bases lining up with TRBD2. Losses at the gene ends were 5 bases for V and 0 bases for J; bases not matched to a gene: 4. This CDR3 is 16 amino acids long. Germline V gene lookup returns CDR1 SGHRS and CDR2 YFSETQ. The CDR3, as DNA: TGCGCCAGCAGTCCAACTAGCGGGAGCTCCTACAATGAGCAGTTCTTC. Translation gives CASSPTSGSSYNEQFF. The whole variable domain, filled in from reference TRBV5-1 and TRBJ2-1, reads KAGVTQTPRYLIKTRGQQVTLSCSPISGHRSVSWYQQTPGQGLQFLFEYFSETQRNKGNFPGRFSGRQFSNSRSEMNVSTLELGDSALYLCASSPTSGSSYNEQFFGPGTRLTVL.

This clone was counted between two and nine times. The chain combines TRBV2 with TRBJ2-1; 7 bases map to TRBD2. The CDR3 contains 14 residues. Germline V CDR1 and CDR2: SNHLY, FYNNEI. Trimming removed 2 bases from V and 3 bases from J; junction bases left unmatched: 1. The CDR3 nucleotides are TGTGCCAGCAGTGAAACTAGCGTCTACAATGAGCAGTTCTTC. It is translated as CASSETSVYNEQFF.

The chain is built from TRBV29-1 and TRBJ1-1; D perhaps matches TRBD1 (5 bases). The germline V gene encodes CDR1 SQVTM and CDR2 ANQGSEA. The CDR3 is 12 amino acids. Between the trimmed V and J ends, which lost 5 bases and 5 bases, there was a span of 12 bases. CDR3 sequence reads: CSVLRQGTEAFF. CDR3 bases: TGCAGCGTTTTACGGCAGGGAACTGAAGCTTTCTTT.

This chain links TRBV7-2 with TRBJ1-2; TRBD1 aligns across 10 bases. The CDR3 extends over 15 amino acids. From germline, CDR1 is SGHTA and CDR2 FQGNSA. The J segment lost 6 bases and the V segment lost 4 bases, leaving 8 bases of the junction unmatched. Here the CDR3 DNA reads TGTGCCAGCAGCTCGTTACCCGGGACAGGGGATGGCTACACCTTC. It codes for CASSSLPGTGDGYTF.

This chain joins TRBV6-5 and TRBJ2-4; 7 bases line up with TRBD2. With V trimmed by 5 bases and J by 7 bases, 11 bases remained unmatched. Germline values: CDR1 MNHEY, CDR2 SVGAGI. The CDR3 covers 15 residues. CDR3 DNA sequence: TGTGCCAGCAGTACACTACTAGCGTTAAGGAACATTCAGTACTTC. Its protein product is CASSTLLALRNIQYF.

The genes are TRBV16 and TRBJ2-3; 10 positions match TRBD1. Germline V gives CDR1 KGHSY, CDR2 FQNENV. Trimming at V came to 5 bases and at J to 1 base, leaving 3 bases not matched to a gene. The CDR3 runs to 15 residues. The CDR3 DNA follows: TGTGCCAGCAGCGAAGGGACAGGGGGCACAGATACGCAGTATTTT. The encoded protein is CASSEGTGGTDTQYF.

V gene TRBV10-1 combines with J gene TRBJ2-7; 10 nucleotides agree with TRBD1. Per the germline V gene, CDR1 is WNHNN and CDR2 is SYGVQD (reference sequence). CDR3 length equals 15 residues. Germline trimming cut 6 bases from V and 0 bases from J; bases unmatched to any gene: 5. Written as DNA, the CDR3 is TGCGCCAGCAGCAGACAGGGGGCCGGCTCCTACGAGCAGTACTTC. Amino acid sequence: CASSRQGAGSYEQYF.